These 5 T cell receptor beta chains originate from one sample sequenced in a study of cytomegalovirus exposure and HLA in healthy donors (dated by TCRdb to about 2017). The library came from the immunoSEQ multiplex PCR assay. For the multiplex PCR, a mixture combining 60 forward primers for TCR Vbeta segments and 13 reverse primers for TCR Jbeta segments was used. The table comes from immuneACCESS by way of TCRdb, which keeps in-frame sequences with V and J called. Part of the clones is missing from these tables; in studies checked, under half for an unresolved V gene and the rest for unknown reasons. In all, the sample holds about 170,000 clones, and approximately 88% of those were seen once. Of the sample, 1% to 1.5% falls within the top ten clones. Sequenced: PBMCs. These receptors were collected from a boy between 2 and 10 years old in good health and CMV-seronegative.

This clone occurred once. The chain couples TRBV4-2 to TRBJ1-2; TRBD1 agrees at 10 bases. This CDR3 is 15 amino acids long. The junction had 5 bases not matched to a gene; V was cut back by 4 bases and J by 3 bases. Germline values: CDR1 LGHNA, CDR2 YNFKEQ. CDR3 DNA: TGTGCCAGCAGCCCTTGGGGACAGGGGCACTATGGCTACACCTTC. Translated, it gives CASSPWGQGHYGYTF.

The chain couples TRBV9 to TRBJ2-5, with 10 positions matching TRBD2. The germline V gene encodes CDR1 SGDLS and CDR2 YYNGEE. This CDR3 comprises 15 residues. J lost 3 bases, V lost 0 bases, and 2 bases had no gene match. The CDR3 coding sequence is TGTGCCAGCAGCGTAGGCACTAGCGGGGAAGAGACCCAGTACTTC. This translates into CASSVGTSGEETQYF.

In this sample, this clone turned up a few times. V is TRBV7-8 and J is TRBJ2-2; 13 bases agree with TRBD2. The CDR3 is made up of 18 amino acids. Germline V CDR1 and CDR2: SGHVS, FQNEAQ. With 5 bases clipped from V and 5 bases from J, the junction kept 11 bases outside the gene matches. The DNA of the CDR3 is TGTGCCAGCAGCCAACCCGGACTAGCGGGGGAGGGTACCGGGGAGCTGTTTTTT. Amino acids: CASSQPGLAGEGTGELFF.

The V and J genes are TRBV19 and TRBJ1-5; D ambiguous. The V gene's germline CDR1 is LNHDA and CDR2 SQIVND (reference sequence). Trimming removed 8 bases from V and 6 bases from J, with 11 bases in between. The CDR3 is made up of 12 amino acids. As DNA, the CDR3 is TGTGCCAGTTCCGGTTACGGTCAGCCCCAGCATTTT. Translated, it gives CASSGYGQPQHF.

V and J are TRBV18 and TRBJ1-2, with 8 positions matching TRBD1. This CDR3 spans 14 amino acids. V was clipped by 2 bases and J by 8 bases; unmatched bases: 7. Germline V gene lookup returns CDR1 KGHSH and CDR2 LQKENI. CDR3 region: CASSPMDRARGYTF. CDR3 in DNA: TGTGCCAGCTCACCAATGGACAGGGCCAGAGGCTACACCTTC.